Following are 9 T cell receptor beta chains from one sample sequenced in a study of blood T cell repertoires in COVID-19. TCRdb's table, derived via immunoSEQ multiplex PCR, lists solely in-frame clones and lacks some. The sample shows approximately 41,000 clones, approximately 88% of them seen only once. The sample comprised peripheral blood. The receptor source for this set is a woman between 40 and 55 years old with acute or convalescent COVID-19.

CDR3 in amino acids: CASSQGPPMGGQNTGELFF. Written as DNA, the CDR3 is TGCGCCAGCAGCCAAGGACCCCCTATGGGCGGGCAGAACACCGGGGAGCTGTTTTTT. This chain links TRBV4-1 with TRBJ2-2; D might be TRBD2 (5 bases). V gave up 1 base and J gave up 1 base, with 19 bases separating them. The CDR3 extends over 19 amino acids. From germline, CDR1 is MGHRA and CDR2 YSYEKL.

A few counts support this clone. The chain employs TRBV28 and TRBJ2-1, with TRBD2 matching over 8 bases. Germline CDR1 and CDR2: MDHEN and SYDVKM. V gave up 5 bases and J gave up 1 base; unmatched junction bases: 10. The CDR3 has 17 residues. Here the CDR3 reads CASSRSGAGASYNEQFF. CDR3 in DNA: TGTGCCAGCAGTCGTTCTGGAGCGGGGGCTTCCTACAATGAGCAGTTCTTC.

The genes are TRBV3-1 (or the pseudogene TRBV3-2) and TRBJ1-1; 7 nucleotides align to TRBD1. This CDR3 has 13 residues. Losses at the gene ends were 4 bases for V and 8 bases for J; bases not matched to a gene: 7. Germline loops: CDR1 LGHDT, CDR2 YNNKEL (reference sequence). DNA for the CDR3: TGTGCCAGCAGCCCAGGGACAGCCACCGAAGCTTTCTTT. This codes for CASSPGTATEAFF.

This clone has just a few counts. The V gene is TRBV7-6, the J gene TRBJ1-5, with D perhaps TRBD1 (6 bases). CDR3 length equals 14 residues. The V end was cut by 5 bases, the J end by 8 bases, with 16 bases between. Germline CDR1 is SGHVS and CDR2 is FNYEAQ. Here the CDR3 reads CASSLSGGMEPQHF. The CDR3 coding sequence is TGTGCCAGCAGCCTCAGTGGGGGCATGGAGCCCCAGCATTTT.

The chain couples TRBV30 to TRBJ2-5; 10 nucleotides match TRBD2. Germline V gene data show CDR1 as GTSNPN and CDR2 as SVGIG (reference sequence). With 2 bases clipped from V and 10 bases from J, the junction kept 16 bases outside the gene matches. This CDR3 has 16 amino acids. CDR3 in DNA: TGTGCCTGGAGTTCAACAGCGGGGGGGACCACCGGGGGCCAGTACTTC. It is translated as CAWSSTAGGTTGGQYF.

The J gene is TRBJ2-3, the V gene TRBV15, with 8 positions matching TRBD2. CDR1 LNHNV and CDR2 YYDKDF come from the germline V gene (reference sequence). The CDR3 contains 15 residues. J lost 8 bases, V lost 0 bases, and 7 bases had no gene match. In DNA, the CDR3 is TGTGCCACCAGCAGAGAAGCTAGCGGGCCGGGTACGCAGTATTTT. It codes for CATSREASGPGTQYF.

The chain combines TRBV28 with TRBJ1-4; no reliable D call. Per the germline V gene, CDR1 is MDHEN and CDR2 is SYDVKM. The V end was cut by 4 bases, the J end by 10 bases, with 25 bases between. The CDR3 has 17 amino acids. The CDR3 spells CASSSFKTGPKGVKLFF. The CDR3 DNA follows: TGTGCCAGCAGTTCCTTCAAGACTGGCCCTAAGGGAGTAAAACTGTTTTTT.

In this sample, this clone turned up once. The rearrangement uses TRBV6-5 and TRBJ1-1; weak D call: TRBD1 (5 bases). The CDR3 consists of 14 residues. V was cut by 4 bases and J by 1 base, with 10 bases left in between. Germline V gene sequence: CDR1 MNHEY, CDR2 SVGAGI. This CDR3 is CASSSTVKNTEAFF. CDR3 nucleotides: TGTGCCAGCAGTTCGACAGTTAAGAACACTGAAGCTTTCTTT.

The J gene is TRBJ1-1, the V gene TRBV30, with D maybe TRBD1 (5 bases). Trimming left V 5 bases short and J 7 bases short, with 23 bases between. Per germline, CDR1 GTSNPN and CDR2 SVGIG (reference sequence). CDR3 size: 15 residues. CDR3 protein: CAWRTSDLGGGEAFF. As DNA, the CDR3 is TGTGCCTGGCGCACTTCAGACCTCGGGGGGGGTGAAGCTTTCTTT.